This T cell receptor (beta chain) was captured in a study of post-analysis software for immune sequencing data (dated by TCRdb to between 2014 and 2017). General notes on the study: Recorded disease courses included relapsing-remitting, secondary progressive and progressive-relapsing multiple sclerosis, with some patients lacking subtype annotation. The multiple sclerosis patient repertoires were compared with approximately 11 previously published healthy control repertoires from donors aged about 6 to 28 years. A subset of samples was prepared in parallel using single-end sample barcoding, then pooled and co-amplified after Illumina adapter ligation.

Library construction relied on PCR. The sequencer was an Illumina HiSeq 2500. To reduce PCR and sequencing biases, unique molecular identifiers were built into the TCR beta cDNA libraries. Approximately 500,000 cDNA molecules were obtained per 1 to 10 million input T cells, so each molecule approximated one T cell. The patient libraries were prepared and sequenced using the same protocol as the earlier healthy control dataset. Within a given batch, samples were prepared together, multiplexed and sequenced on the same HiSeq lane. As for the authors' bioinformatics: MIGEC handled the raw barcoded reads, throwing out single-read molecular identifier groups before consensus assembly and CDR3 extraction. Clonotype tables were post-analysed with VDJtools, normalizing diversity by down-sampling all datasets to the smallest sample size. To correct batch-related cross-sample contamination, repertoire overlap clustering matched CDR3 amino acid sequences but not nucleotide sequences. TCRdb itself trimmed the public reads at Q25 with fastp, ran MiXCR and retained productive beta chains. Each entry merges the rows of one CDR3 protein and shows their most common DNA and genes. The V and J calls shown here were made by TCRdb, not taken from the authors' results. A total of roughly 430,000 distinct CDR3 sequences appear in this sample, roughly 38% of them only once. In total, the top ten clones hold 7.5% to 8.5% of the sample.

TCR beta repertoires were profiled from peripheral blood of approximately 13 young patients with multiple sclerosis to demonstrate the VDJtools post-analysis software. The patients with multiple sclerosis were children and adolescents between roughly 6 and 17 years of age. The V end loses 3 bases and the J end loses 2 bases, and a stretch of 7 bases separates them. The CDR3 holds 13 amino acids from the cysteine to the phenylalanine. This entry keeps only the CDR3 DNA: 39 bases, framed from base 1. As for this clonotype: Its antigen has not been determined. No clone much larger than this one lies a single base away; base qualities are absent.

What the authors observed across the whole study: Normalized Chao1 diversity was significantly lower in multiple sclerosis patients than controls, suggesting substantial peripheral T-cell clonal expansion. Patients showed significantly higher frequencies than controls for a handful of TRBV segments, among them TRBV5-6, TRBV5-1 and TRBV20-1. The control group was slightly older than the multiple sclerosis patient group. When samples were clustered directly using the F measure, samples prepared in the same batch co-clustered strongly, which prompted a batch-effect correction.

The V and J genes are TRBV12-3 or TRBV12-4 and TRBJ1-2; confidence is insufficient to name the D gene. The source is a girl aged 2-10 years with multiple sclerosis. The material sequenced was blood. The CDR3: CASSFMKNYGYTF. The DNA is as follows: TGTGCCAGCAGTTTTATGAAGAACTATGGCTACACCTTC.